This TCR beta chain was identified during a study of CD8 T cells in ankylosing spondylitis. General study results and limits: What appeared characteristic of ankylosing spondylitis blood was a TCR beta motif of several highly homologous variants.

From the 5' RACE reads, TCRdb called clonotypes with MiXCR, one entry per CDR3 protein. The sample yields 400,000 to 450,000 distinct CDR3 sequences, approximately 17% seen once. Note on this clonotype: Its antigen remains unknown.

Per the germline V gene, CDR1 is LGHDT and CDR2 is YNNKEL (reference sequence). The CDR3 contains 16 residues. V lost 4 bases to trimming and J lost 5 bases, with 17 bases between them. Sequenced sample: blood, either unsorted or a sorted T cell fraction (not recorded which). The chain uses TRBV3-1 and TRBJ2-2, with D possibly matching TRBD1 (5 bases). This sequence was found in a male donor with ankylosing spondylitis. DNA of the CDR3: TGTGCCAGCAGCCGGAAATCCCAGGGTAGAACCGGGGAGCTGTTTTTT. It codes for CASSRKSQGRTGELFF.